This T cell receptor beta chain was identified in a study of cytomegalovirus exposure and HLA in healthy donors. Study-wide results and caveats: Several of the most significant clusters were apparently associated with common viral pathogens in a later analysis.

The J segment lost 9 bases and the V segment lost 0 bases, leaving 8 bases of the junction unmatched. CDR3 length: 16 residues. The germline CDR1 and CDR2 sequences are LNHNV and YYDKDF (reference sequence). This clone was found once. Its antigen is as yet unknown. The PCR was carried out with 60 Vbeta primers and 13 Jbeta primers. Clones were read by immunoSEQ multiplex PCR, and TCRdb kept only the in-frame ones, dropping some. The sample holds about 64,000 clones, 65% to 90% seen once. The V gene is TRBV15, the J gene TRBJ2-1; 10 bases are shared with TRBD2. The sequence came from a female donor in good health and CMV-seronegative. The sample comprised PBMCs. The CDR3, as DNA: TGTGCCACCAGCAGAGATCGCCTAGCGGGAGTCGGTGAGCAGTTCTTC. Translation: CATSRDRLAGVGEQFF. The variable domain in full, with the rest retrieved from reference TRBV15 and TRBJ2-1, is DAMVIQNPRYQVTQFGKPVTLSCSQTLNHNVMYWYQQKSSQAPKLLFHYYDKDFNNEADTPDNFQSRRPNTSFCFLDIRSPGLGDTAMYLCATSRDRLAGVGEQFFGPGTRLTVL.